Reported below is one T cell receptor (beta chain). Its antigen is currently unknown. Some clones are missing from TCRdb's copy, which holds only in-frame ones; the method was immunoSEQ multiplex PCR. The data show about 680,000 clones, approximately 88% seen once. The sample's treatment: approximately 18 received Ad26.COV2.S at low or high dose, single or two shots; 5 received placebo; per-sample allocation not given. Collection of the samples took place on day 63 after the first injection of vaccine or placebo. This sample was included in a study of Ad26.COV2.S vaccination and SARS-CoV-2 variants. Study conclusions and caveats: Across vaccine and placebo recipients, the breadth of non-spike TCRs was similar. CD8+ and CD4+ T cells specific for spike reportedly responded with substantial breadth after vaccination.

This CDR3 spans 15 amino acids. V trimming: 4 bases; J trimming: 7 bases; junction bases outside the gene matches: 13. CDR1 and CDR2 from the germline V gene are SNHLY and FYNNEI. The genes are TRBV2 and TRBJ2-7; 7 bases are shared with TRBD2. The source is a person between 18 and 65 years old who received the Ad26.COV2.S COVID-19 vaccine or a placebo. The specimen was peripheral blood, collected in a trial of Ad26.COV2.S vaccine versus placebo. CDR3 amino acids: CASSASGGWVGEQYF. In DNA form, the CDR3 reads TGTGCCAGCAGTGCTTCGGGGGGATGGGTCGGAGAGCAGTACTTC.